This TCR beta chain was profiled in a study of blood T cell repertoires in COVID-19. With 9 bases clipped from V and 11 bases from J, the junction kept 6 bases outside the gene matches. Per germline, CDR1 SNHLY and CDR2 FYNNEI. The CDR3 totals 11 residues. Using immunoSEQ multiplex PCR, the repertoire was profiled, and TCRdb retains in-frame clones only, with some absent. The sample lists about 160,000 clones; around 87% were seen once. The gene calls are TRBV2 and TRBJ1-1; 10 bases are a match to TRBD1. The receptor comes from a woman aged 45-65 years who had recovered from COVID-19. Material for sequencing was PBMCs or T cells enriched from blood (not recorded which). The CDR3: CARTGGATAFF. The DNA of the CDR3 is TGTGCCAGGACAGGGGGCGCGACGGCTTTCTTT.